Each of the 31 T cell receptor beta chains below was sequenced from the same sample in a study of blood T cell repertoires in COVID-19. TCRdb's table, derived via immunoSEQ multiplex PCR, lists solely in-frame clones and lacks some. Found here are 150,000 to 200,000 clones, less than 85% of them singletons; the top ten hold about 10%. The material sequenced was peripheral blood. These receptors all stem from a woman of 80 years or more with active or convalescent COVID-19.

The DNA for the CDR3 is TGTGCCAGCAGTTACTCGGTTACAGTCCACGAGCAGTACTTC. It encodes CASSYSVTVHEQYF. V gene TRBV6-6 combines with J gene TRBJ2-7; D gene uncertain. Trimming cost V 0 bases and J 5 bases, with 11 bases left between them. Germline CDR1 and CDR2: MNHNY and SVGAGI (reference sequence). The CDR3 consists of 14 residues.

This clone was seen many times. The rearrangement uses TRBV7-9 and TRBJ1-1; TRBD1 matches 7 bases. With 7 bases clipped from V and 6 bases from J, the junction kept 5 bases outside the gene matches. Germline CDR1 reads SEHNR; CDR2 reads FQNEAQ (reference sequence). This CDR3 region has 12 residues. This CDR3 is CASTGDRPEAFF. The CDR3 bases are TGTGCCAGCACCGGGGACAGACCTGAAGCTTTCTTT.

CDR3 protein: CASSLGRHSYEQYF. The CDR3, as DNA: TGTGCCAGCAGCTTAGGGCGGCACTCCTACGAGCAGTACTTC. The chain carries TRBV11-2 and TRBJ2-7; the D is unclear. The CDR3 runs 14 residues. CDR1 is SGHAT, CDR2 FQNNGV, per germline. Between the trimmed V and J ends, which lost 1 base and 0 bases, there was a span of 7 bases.

The rearrangement links TRBV19 to TRBJ1-2, with 7 bases lining up with TRBD1. The germline CDR1 and CDR2 sequences are LNHDA and SQIVND (reference sequence). V gave up 7 bases and J gave up 1 base; unmatched junction bases: 9. The CDR3 has 15 amino acids. The CDR3 DNA sequence: TGTGCCAGTAAACAGGGGCGAGATCTTAACTATGGCTACACCTTC. This gives the protein CASKQGRDLNYGYTF.

This rearrangement joins TRBV28 to TRBJ1-2; 8 nucleotides line up with TRBD1. The CDR3 has 14 residues. V was pared by 6 bases and J by 4 bases, with 7 bases of the junction left unmatched. Germline-derived CDR1 and CDR2 are MDHEN and SYDVKM. CDR3 nucleotides: TGTGCCAGCAGGACAGGGGATATTAGCTATGGCTACACCTTC. This encodes CASRTGDISYGYTF.

A word on this clone: At the DNA level, this CDR3 is encoded by other sequences in the same sample as well. This sequence joins TRBV9 and TRBJ1-6; 7 bases are a match to TRBD1. The CDR3 covers 14 residues. V was pared by 0 bases and J by 8 bases, with 2 bases of the junction left unmatched. Germline CDR1 reads SGDLS; CDR2 reads YYNGEE. Here the CDR3 DNA reads TGTGCCAGCAGCGTAGGCCAGGGGGATTCACCCCTCCACTTT. Protein product: CASSVGQGDSPLHF.

The chain combines TRBV5-1 with TRBJ2-1; 10 bases match TRBD2. The V and J ends lost 2 bases and 5 bases, in that order; junction bases with no gene match: 1. The CDR3 runs 14 residues. The germline V gene has CDR1 SGHRS and CDR2 YFSETQ. Here the CDR3 reads CASSLLAGNNEQFF. CDR3 nucleotides: TGCGCCAGCAGCTTACTAGCGGGGAACAATGAGCAGTTCTTC.

This clone appeared once. The chain recombines TRBV6-5 with TRBJ1-2; 10 nucleotides agree with TRBD1. CDR1 MNHEY and CDR2 SVGAGI come from the germline V gene. Trimming cost V 10 bases and J 4 bases; bases outside gene matches: 6. This CDR3 is built from 13 residues. CDR3 residues: CAIETGGGYGYTF. The CDR3 DNA reads as TGTGCCATCGAGACAGGGGGCGGCTATGGCTACACCTTC.

Turning to this clone: Its ends do not fully match the called genes, so a read error is possible. The V and J genes are TRBV5-1 and TRBJ1-4; perhaps TRBD1 as D (6 bases). The CDR3 contains 16 residues. Germline values: CDR1 SGHRS, CDR2 YFSETQ. CDR3 protein: CASSLDRIATNEKLFF. CDR3 DNA sequence: TGCGCCAGCAGTTTGGACAGAATTGCAACTAATGAAAAACTGTTTTTT.

This chain joins TRBV14 and TRBJ1-2; tentatively, D is TRBD1 (5 bases). The germline V and J ends were trimmed by 2 bases and 4 bases, with 14 bases remaining between them. CDR3 length equals 15 residues. CDR1 and CDR2 from the germline V gene are SGHDN and FVKESK. The CDR3 nucleotides are TGTGCCAGCAGCCAATACGGCAGGGTGGGCTATGGCTACACCTTC. Translated: CASSQYGRVGYGYTF.

V and J are TRBV5-4 and TRBJ2-1, with D possibly TRBD2 on 7 matching bases. CDR1 SGHNT and CDR2 YYREEE come from the germline V gene (reference sequence). The V and J ends lost 4 bases and 5 bases respectively, with 22 bases between them. The CDR3 is made up of 17 amino acids. Here the CDR3 DNA reads TGTGCCAGCAGCCGCGATCCTAGCGGACAGCTGAACAATGAGCAGTTCTTC. It is translated as CASSRDPSGQLNNEQFF.

The chain joins TRBV19 to TRBJ1-4; 7 bases match TRBD1. The CDR3 has 15 amino acids. From germline, CDR1 is LNHDA and CDR2 SQIVND (reference sequence). The junction had 7 bases not matched to a gene; V was cut back by 5 bases and J by 4 bases. The CDR3 DNA is TGTGCCAGTAGTTCTCAGCGACAGGGTAATGAAAAACTGTTTTTT. It translates to CASSSQRQGNEKLFF. Supplemented by reference TRBV19 and TRBJ1-4, the full variable domain reads DGGITQSPKYLFRKEGQNVTLSCEQNLNHDAMYWYRQDPGQGLRLIYYSQIVNDFQKGDIAEGYSVSREKKESFPLTVTSAQKNPTAFYLCASSSQRQGNEKLFFGSGTQLSVL.

The chain has TRBV23-1 and TRBJ2-7; TRBD2 agrees at 10 bases. TRBV23-1 is assigned to the ORF class and has an uncertain function. This CDR3 contains 17 residues. J gave up 1 base and V 2 bases, and 8 bases lay outside the gene matches. The CDR3 is CASSQLGEREGSYEQYF. CDR3 in DNA: TGCGCCAGCAGTCAACTAGGGGAGCGGGAGGGTTCCTACGAGCAGTACTTC.

This clone was observed once. The rearrangement uses TRBV9 and TRBJ2-3; D might be TRBD2 (6 bases). V dropped 3 bases and J dropped 1 base, with 9 bases sitting between them. This CDR3 spans 14 amino acids. Germline lookup yields CDR1 SGDLS and CDR2 YYNGEE. CDR3 sequence reads: CASSAGDGTDTQYF. In DNA form, the CDR3 reads TGTGCCAGCAGCGCGGGGGACGGCACAGATACGCAGTATTTT.

The chain has TRBV19 and TRBJ1-6; 8 bases line up with TRBD1. The V segment lost 7 bases and the J segment 9 bases; nucleotides outside the gene matches: 11. Germline V CDR1 and CDR2: LNHDA, SQIVND (reference sequence). This CDR3 spans 15 amino acids. CDR3 amino acids: CASTIGRTGTSPLHF. The CDR3 DNA reads as TGTGCCAGTACCATCGGTCGGACAGGGACTTCACCCCTCCACTTT.

The chain joins TRBV5-6 to TRBJ2-7; 7 bases map to TRBD1. The junction had 12 bases not matched to a gene; V was cut back by 3 bases and J by 0 bases. The CDR3 sequence is 17 residues long. Germline CDR1 is SGHDT and CDR2 is YYEEEE. CDR3 nucleotide sequence: TGTGCCAGCAGCTCCATAACAGGGGACATACCCTCCTACGAGCAGTACTTC. This sequence encodes CASSSITGDIPSYEQYF.

This clone came up once. The chain recombines TRBV6-5 with TRBJ1-5, with D unresolved. CDR1 and CDR2 from the germline V gene are MNHEY and SVGAGI. The V end was cut by 6 bases, the J end by 7 bases, with 13 bases between. This CDR3 has 13 amino acids. The CDR3 loop reads CASRENAQQPQHF. For the CDR3, the DNA is TGTGCCAGCAGGGAGAACGCCCAACAGCCCCAGCATTTT.

J is TRBJ2-3 and V is TRBV4-1, with 7 bases identical to TRBD2. The CDR3 is 16 residues long. After removal of 1 base from V and 1 base from J, the junction contained 5 bases not matched to a gene. CDR1 and CDR2 from the germline V gene are MGHRA and YSYEKL. CDR3 DNA sequence: TGCGCCAGCAGCCAAGGCCGCGGGAGAGGCACAGATACGCAGTATTTT. It yields the protein CASSQGRGRGTDTQYF.

Remarks on this clone: One junction end does not reproduce the germline sequence, and a read error may be involved. The rearrangement uses TRBV2 and TRBJ2-1; TRBD2 aligns across 8 bases. The CDR3 runs 15 residues. The germline V gene has CDR1 SNHLY and CDR2 FYNNEI. CDR3 loop: CVSSVEREPYNEQFF. In DNA form, the CDR3 reads TGTGTCAGCAGTGTGGAGCGGGAGCCCTACAATGAGCAGTTCTTC.

This chain connects TRBV6-1 to TRBJ1-1; D gene unclear. This CDR3 spans 14 amino acids. With 0 bases removed from V and 3 bases from J, the gap between germline ends came to 8 bases. Germline CDR1 and CDR2: MNHNS and SASEGT. The DNA for the CDR3 is TGTGCCAGCAGTGAAGCTTGGGCCTACACTGAAGCTTTCTTT. Amino acid sequence: CASSEAWAYTEAFF.

The V gene is TRBV7-8, the J gene TRBJ1-2; D remains unclear. Per the germline V gene, CDR1 is SGHVS and CDR2 is FQNEAQ. V dropped 1 base and J dropped 2 bases, with 8 bases sitting between them. The length of the CDR3 is 14 residues. CDR3 sequence reads: CASSLGHLNYGYTF. CDR3 sequence (DNA): TGTGCCAGCAGCTTAGGACATTTAAACTATGGCTACACCTTC.

The chain has TRBV12-3 or TRBV12-4 and TRBJ1-2, with 8 bases lining up with TRBD1. The CDR3 consists of 13 residues. The V segment lost 10 bases and the J segment 4 bases; nucleotides outside the gene matches: 8. The CDR3 protein is CAIAQGQAYGYTF. CDR3 sequence (DNA): TGTGCCATCGCACAGGGACAGGCCTATGGCTACACCTTC.

The chain is built from TRBV29-1 and TRBJ1-1, with D perhaps matching TRBD1 (5 bases). Germline V gene data show CDR1 as SQVTM and CDR2 as ANQGSEA. V gave up 4 bases and J gave up 13 bases, with 13 bases separating them. The CDR3 extends over 10 amino acids. CDR3 nucleotides: TGCAGCGTTGGATCCGGCGGGGGTTTCTTT. Translation: CSVGSGGGFF.

The genes are TRBV25-1 and TRBJ2-5, with TRBD2 matching 7 bases. With V trimmed by 2 bases and J by 4 bases, 4 bases remained unmatched. CDR3 size: 14 residues. CDR1 MGHDK and CDR2 SYGVNS come from the germline V gene. In DNA, the CDR3 is TGTGCCAGCAGTGAAGCGGGAGCCCCAGAGACCCAGTACTTC. The encoded protein is CASSEAGAPETQYF. Supplemented by reference TRBV25-1 and TRBJ2-5, the full variable domain reads EADIYQTPRYLVIGTGKKITLECSQTMGHDKMYWYQQDPGMELHLIHYSYGVNSTEKGDLSSESTVSRIRTEHFPLTLESARPSHTSQYLCASSEAGAPETQYFGPGTRLLVL.

The chain carries TRBV5-1 and TRBJ1-4; a possible D gene is TRBD1 (5 bases). Looked up from germline, CDR1 is SGHRS and CDR2 is YFSETQ. This CDR3 has 15 residues. Trimming pared 3 bases from V and 8 bases from J, leaving 17 bases between. CDR3 sequence: CASSSTTGGEEKLFF. CDR3 nucleotides: TGCGCCAGCAGCTCCACTACGGGGGGTGAAGAAAAACTGTTTTTT.

The CDR3 sequence: CASSLLGGGAGNTEAFF. In DNA, the CDR3 is TGCGCCAGCAGCTTATTGGGCGGGGGCGCAGGGAACACTGAAGCTTTCTTT. This chain connects TRBV5-1 to TRBJ1-1; D perhaps matches TRBD1 (6 bases). Trimming pared 2 bases from V and 1 base from J, leaving 18 bases between. From germline, CDR1 is SGHRS and CDR2 YFSETQ. The CDR3 is made up of 17 amino acids. The full variable domain, completed using reference TRBV5-1 and TRBJ1-1, is KAGVTQTPRYLIKTRGQQVTLSCSPISGHRSVSWYQQTPGQGLQFLFEYFSETQRNKGNFPGRFSGRQFSNSRSEMNVSTLELGDSALYLCASSLLGGGAGNTEAFFGQGTRLTVV.

The chain carries TRBV9 and TRBJ1-5, with 8 bases matching TRBD1. The CDR3 loop spans 21 amino acids. Germline V gene sequence: CDR1 SGDLS, CDR2 YYNGEE. Losses at the gene ends were 2 bases for V and 2 bases for J; bases not matched to a gene: 21. The CDR3 reads CASSVVHPAQGARKGNQPQHF. The CDR3 bases are TGTGCCAGCAGCGTGGTTCACCCCGCGCAGGGGGCTCGAAAGGGCAATCAGCCCCAGCATTTT.

In DNA form, the CDR3 reads TGTGCCAGCACCCAATTGGCGGGAGATGAGCAGTTCTTC. It yields the protein CASTQLAGDEQFF. The J gene is TRBJ2-1, the V gene TRBV27; 7 nucleotides match TRBD2. V shed 7 bases, J shed 8 bases, and the junction held 8 bases outside the gene matches. CDR3 length equals 13 residues. The V gene's germline CDR1 is MNHEY and CDR2 SMNVEV (reference sequence).

The chain recombines TRBV6-1 with TRBJ2-1; 13 bases align to TRBD2. The V and J ends lost 2 bases and 5 bases, in that order; junction bases with no gene match: 6. Looked up from germline, CDR1 is MNHNS and CDR2 is SASEGT. The CDR3 is 17 amino acids. The CDR3 sequence: CASSERVGLAGNNEQFF. CDR3 DNA: TGTGCCAGCAGTGAAAGGGTGGGACTAGCGGGGAACAATGAGCAGTTCTTC.

This clone came up many times. The chain uses TRBV6-5 and TRBJ2-7; TRBD2 aligns across 10 bases. The CDR3 has 15 amino acids. V was clipped by 6 bases and J by 6 bases; unmatched bases: 11. The germline gives CDR1 MNHEY, CDR2 SVGAGI. As DNA, the CDR3 is TGTGCCAGCAGCAGAATAGCGGGAGGCCTATCCGAGCAGTACTTC. Residues: CASSRIAGGLSEQYF.

This clone occurred a few times. The chain has TRBV6-4 and TRBJ1-5; TRBD1 agrees at 8 bases. The trim removed 5 bases at V and 2 bases at J, leaving 5 bases unmatched. Germline assignment: CDR1 MRHNA and CDR2 SNTAGT. The CDR3 has 15 amino acids. CDR3 amino acids: CASSNRGKGNQPQHF. The DNA for the CDR3 is TGTGCCAGCAGTAACAGGGGGAAGGGCAATCAGCCCCAGCATTTT.